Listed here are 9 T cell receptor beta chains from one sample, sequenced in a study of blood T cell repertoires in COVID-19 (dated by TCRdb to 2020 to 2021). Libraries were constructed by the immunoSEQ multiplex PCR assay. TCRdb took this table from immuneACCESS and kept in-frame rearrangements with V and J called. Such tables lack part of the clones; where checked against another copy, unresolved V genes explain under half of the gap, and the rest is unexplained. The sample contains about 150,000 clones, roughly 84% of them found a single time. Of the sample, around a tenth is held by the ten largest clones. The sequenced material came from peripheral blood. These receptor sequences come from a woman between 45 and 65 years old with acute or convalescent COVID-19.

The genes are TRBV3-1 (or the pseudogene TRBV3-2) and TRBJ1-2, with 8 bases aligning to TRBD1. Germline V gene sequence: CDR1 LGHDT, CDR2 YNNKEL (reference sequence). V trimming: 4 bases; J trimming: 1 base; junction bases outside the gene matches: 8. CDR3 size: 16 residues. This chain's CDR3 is CASSPSTGVRNYGYTF. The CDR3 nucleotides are TGTGCCAGCAGCCCTTCGACAGGGGTACGTAACTATGGCTACACCTTC.

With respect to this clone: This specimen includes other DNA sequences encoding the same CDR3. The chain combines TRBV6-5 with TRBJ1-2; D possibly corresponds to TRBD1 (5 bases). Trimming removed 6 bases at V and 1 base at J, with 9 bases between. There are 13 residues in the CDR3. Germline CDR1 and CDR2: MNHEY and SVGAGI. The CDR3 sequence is CASRPQGNYGYTF. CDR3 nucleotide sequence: TGTGCCAGCAGACCGCAGGGTAACTATGGCTACACCTTC.

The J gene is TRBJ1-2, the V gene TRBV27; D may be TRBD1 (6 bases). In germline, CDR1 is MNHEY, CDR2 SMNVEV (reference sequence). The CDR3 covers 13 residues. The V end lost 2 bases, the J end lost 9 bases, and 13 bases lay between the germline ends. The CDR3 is CASSLGRGVSYTF. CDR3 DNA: TGTGCCAGCAGTTTAGGCAGGGGAGTTAGCTACACCTTC.

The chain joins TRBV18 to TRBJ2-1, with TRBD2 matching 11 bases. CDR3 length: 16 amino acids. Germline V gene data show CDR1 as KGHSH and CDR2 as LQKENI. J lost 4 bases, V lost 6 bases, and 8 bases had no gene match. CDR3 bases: TGTGCCAGCTCCCTACCGGGACTAGCGGCATACAATGAGCAGTTCTTC. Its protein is CASSLPGLAAYNEQFF.

In DNA, the CDR3 is TGTGCCAGCAGTGAAGCGCTTGGGGGGACAGTCGAAAAACTGTTTTTT. Protein sequence: CASSEALGGTVEKLFF. The chain carries TRBV2 and TRBJ1-4; 7 bases agree with TRBD1. The CDR3 has 16 amino acids. The germline CDR1 and CDR2 sequences are SNHLY and FYNNEI. V lost 0 bases and J lost 8; bases outside the gene matches: 9.

The CDR3 spells CATSRDPDYGYTF. The DNA of the CDR3 is TGTGCCACCAGCAGAGATCCCGACTATGGCTACACCTTC. V gene TRBV15 combines with J gene TRBJ1-2; D remains ambiguous. CDR1 LNHNV and CDR2 YYDKDF come from the germline V gene (reference sequence). Trimming cost V 0 bases and J 3 bases, with 5 bases left between them. This CDR3 is built from 13 residues.

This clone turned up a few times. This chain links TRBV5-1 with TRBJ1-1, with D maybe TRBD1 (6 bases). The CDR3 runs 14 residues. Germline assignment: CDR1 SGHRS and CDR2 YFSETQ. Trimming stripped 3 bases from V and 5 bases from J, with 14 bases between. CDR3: CASSSGQLGTEAFF. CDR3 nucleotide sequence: TGCGCCAGCAGCTCCGGACAGTTGGGAACTGAAGCTTTCTTT.

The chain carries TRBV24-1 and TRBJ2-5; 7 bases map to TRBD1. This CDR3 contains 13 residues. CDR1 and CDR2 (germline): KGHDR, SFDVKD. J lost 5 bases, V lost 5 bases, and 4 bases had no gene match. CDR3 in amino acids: CATSGGGGETQYF. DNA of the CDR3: TGTGCCACCAGTGGAGGGGGCGGGGAGACCCAGTACTTC.

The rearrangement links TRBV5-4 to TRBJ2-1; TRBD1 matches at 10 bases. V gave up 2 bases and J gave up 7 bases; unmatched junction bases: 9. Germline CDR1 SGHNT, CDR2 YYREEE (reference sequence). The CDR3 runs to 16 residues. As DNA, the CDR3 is TGTGCCAGCAGCTTCGGCGGGACAGGGGTAGTGAATGAGCAGTTCTTC. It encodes CASSFGGTGVVNEQFF.